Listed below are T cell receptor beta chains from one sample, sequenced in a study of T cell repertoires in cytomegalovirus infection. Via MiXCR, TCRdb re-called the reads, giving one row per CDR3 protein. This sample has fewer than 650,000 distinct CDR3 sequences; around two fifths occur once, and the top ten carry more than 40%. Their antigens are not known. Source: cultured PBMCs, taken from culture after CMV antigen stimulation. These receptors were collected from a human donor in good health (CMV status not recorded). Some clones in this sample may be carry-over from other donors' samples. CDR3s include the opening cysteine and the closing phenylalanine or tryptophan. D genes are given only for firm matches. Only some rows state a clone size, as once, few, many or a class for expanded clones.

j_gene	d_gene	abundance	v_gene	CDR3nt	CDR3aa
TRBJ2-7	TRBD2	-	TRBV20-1	TGCAGTGCTACCACGGGACTATCCTACGAGCAGTACTTC	CSATTGLSYEQYF
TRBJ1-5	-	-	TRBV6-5	TGTGCCAGCACCCGAAGTTGGGATCAGCCCCAGCATTTT	CASTRSWDQPQHF
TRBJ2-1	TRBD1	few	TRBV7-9	TGTGCCAGCAGCCACACAGGGACAGGGGTTCCCAATGAGCAGTTCTTC	CASSHTGTGVPNEQFF
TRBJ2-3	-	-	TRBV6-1	TGTGCCAGCAGCGCCAGACAGGTTAGCACAGATACGCAGTATTTT	CASSARQVSTDTQYF
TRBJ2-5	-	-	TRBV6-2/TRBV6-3	TGTGCCAGCACGCGGGGCGCGGAGACCCAGTACTTC	CASTRGAETQYF
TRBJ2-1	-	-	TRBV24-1	TGTGCCACCAGTGATTTGGGCAGGGACGACAATGAGCAGTTCTTC	CATSDLGRDDNEQFF
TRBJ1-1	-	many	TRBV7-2	TGTGCCAGCAGCTCGGGACCACAGAACACTGAAGCTTTCTTT	CASSSGPQNTEAFF
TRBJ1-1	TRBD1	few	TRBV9	TGTGCCAGCAGCGTAGGGGCGGGACAGGGTGAATCAGAAGCTTTCTTT	CASSVGAGQGESEAFF
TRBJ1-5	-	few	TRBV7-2	TGTGCCAGCAGCTTAGTCGGGGGGCCCGGTCAGCCCCAGCATTTT	CASSLVGGPGQPQHF
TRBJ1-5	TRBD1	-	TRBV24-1	TGTGCCACCAGTGAAACCGACAGGGCCATCTATCAGCCCCAGCATTTT	CATSETDRAIYQPQHF
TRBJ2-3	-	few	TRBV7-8	TGTGCCAGCAGCTCCCCCGAGGGAGATACGCAGTATTTT	CASSSPEGDTQYF
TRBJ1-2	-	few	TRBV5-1	TGCGCCAGCAGCTTAGTCGGAGAGCTCGGCTACACCTTC	CASSLVGELGYTF
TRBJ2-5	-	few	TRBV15	TGTGCCACCAGCAGAGACGAGGGAGGAGAGACCCAGTACTTC	CATSRDEGGETQYF
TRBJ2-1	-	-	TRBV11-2	TGTGCCAGCAGCTTAGGGGGGACCAATGAGCAGTTCTTC	CASSLGGTNEQFF
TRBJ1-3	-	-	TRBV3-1	TGTGCCAGCAGCCAAGAAAGACTGACGTTCAGAAGAAACACCATATATTTT	CASSQERLTFRRNTIYF
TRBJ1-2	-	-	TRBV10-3	TGTGCCATCAGTGAGTCGATCAATATCGGGGCTAACTATGGCTACACCTTC	CAISESINIGANYGYTF
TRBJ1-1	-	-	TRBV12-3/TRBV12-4	TGTGCCAGCAGGCGCAGGAACACTGAAGCTTTCTTT	CASRRRNTEAFF
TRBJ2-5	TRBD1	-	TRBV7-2	TGTGCCAGCAACCACAGGGGGCAAGAGACCCAGTACTTC	CASNHRGQETQYF
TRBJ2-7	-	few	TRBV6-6	TGTGCCAGCACTACGGGACCGAATACCTACGAGCAGTACTTC	CASTTGPNTYEQYF
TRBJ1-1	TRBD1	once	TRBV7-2	TGTGCCAGCAGCTTCCAGGGGGGCGTGGGTACTGAAGCTTTCTTT	CASSFQGGVGTEAFF
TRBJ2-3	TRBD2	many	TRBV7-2	TGTGCCAGCAGCTTAGCGTTCGTCGCGGGGGGCTCCGCCCGCACAGATACGCAGTATTTT	CASSLAFVAGGSARTDTQYF
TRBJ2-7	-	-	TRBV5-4	TGTGCCAGCAGCTCCGTCTTCAACGAGCAGTACTTC	CASSSVFNEQYF
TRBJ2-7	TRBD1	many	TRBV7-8	TGTGCCAGCAGCTCAGGGACAGGGGGATTTTACGAGCAGTACTTC	CASSSGTGGFYEQYF
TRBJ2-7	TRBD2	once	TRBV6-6	TGTGCCAGCAGACTAGCGGGAGTGTGGGAGCAGTACTTC	CASRLAGVWEQYF
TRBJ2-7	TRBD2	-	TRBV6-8	TGTGCCAGCAGCCATTCGACTAGCGGGGGGATCTACGAGCAGTACTTC	CASSHSTSGGIYEQYF
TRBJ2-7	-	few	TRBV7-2	TGTGCCAGCAGCCAAGTGAAGGCCCGCTCCTACGAGCAGTACTTC	CASSQVKARSYEQYF
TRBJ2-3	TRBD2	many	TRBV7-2	TGTGCCAGCAGCGGAGCGGGGCGTAAAGATACGCAGTATTTT	CASSGAGRKDTQYF
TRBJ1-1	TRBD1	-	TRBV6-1	TGTGCCAGCAGTTTTACAGGGGGCTTAACTGAAGCTTTCTTT	CASSFTGGLTEAFF
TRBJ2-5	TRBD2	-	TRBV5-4	TGTGCCAGCAGCACTAGCGGTACCCAAGAGACCCAGTACTTC	CASSTSGTQETQYF
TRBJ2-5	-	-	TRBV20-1	TGCAGTGCTAGAGTGGGAGTTCGGGGGACCCAGTACTTC	CSARVGVRGTQYF
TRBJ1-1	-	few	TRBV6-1	TGTGCCAGCAGACGGGACATCGGCACTGAAGCTTTCTTT	CASRRDIGTEAFF
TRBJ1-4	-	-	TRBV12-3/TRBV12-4	TGTGCCAGCAGTCTATCCAGGGAGTTCGGTACTAATGAAAAACTGTTTTTT	CASSLSREFGTNEKLFF
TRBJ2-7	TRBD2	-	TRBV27	TGTGTCAGCAGCGAGCCGTCCAGCGGGAGACACGAGCAGTACTTC	CVSSEPSSGRHEQYF
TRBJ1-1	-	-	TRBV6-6	TGTGCCAGCACGGTTTCGGGGGCGCTTCTGGACACTGAAGCTTTCTTT	CASTVSGALLDTEAFF
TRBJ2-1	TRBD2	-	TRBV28	TGTGCCAGCAGTCCAACTAGCGGGGGGTATGAGCAGTTCTTC	CASSPTSGGYEQFF
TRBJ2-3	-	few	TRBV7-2	TGTGCCAGCAGCCGGGATCTTACGCCCCCCACAGATACGCAGTATTTT	CASSRDLTPPTDTQYF
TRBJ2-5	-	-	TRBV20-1	TGCAGTGCCCAAAGGGGTATAGGGGGAAAGACCCAGTACTTC	CSAQRGIGGKTQYF
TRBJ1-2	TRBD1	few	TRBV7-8	TGTGCCAGCAGCTTAGGTAGCCGACAGGGAGTTTATGGCTACACCTTC	CASSLGSRQGVYGYTF
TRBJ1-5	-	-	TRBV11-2	TGTGCCAGCAGCTTAGATCAAGGCCAGCCCCAGCATTTT	CASSLDQGQPQHF
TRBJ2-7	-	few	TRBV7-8	TGTGCCAGCAGCTTAGGGCACGTCTCCTACGAGCAGTACTTC	CASSLGHVSYEQYF
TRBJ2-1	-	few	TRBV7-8	TGTGCCAGCAGCCGGACAGCAGGACTTTACAATGAGCAGTTCTTC	CASSRTAGLYNEQFF
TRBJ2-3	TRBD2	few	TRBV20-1	TGCAGTGCTAGGGCTAGCGGGGGTTCTGGAGATACGCAGTATTTT	CSARASGGSGDTQYF
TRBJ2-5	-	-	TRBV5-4	TGTGCCAGCACCGGGACTTACGGTGCCCAAGAGACCCAGTACTTC	CASTGTYGAQETQYF
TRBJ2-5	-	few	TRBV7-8	TGTGCCAGCAGCATAACCACAGGGTCAGAGACCCAGTACTTC	CASSITTGSETQYF
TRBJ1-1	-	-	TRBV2	TGTGCCAGCAGAGGGGACGGCGAACAAGCTTTCTTT	CASRGDGEQAFF
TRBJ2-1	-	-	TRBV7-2	TGTGCCAGCAGCTTATCTCTTAATGAGCAGTTCTTC	CASSLSLNEQFF
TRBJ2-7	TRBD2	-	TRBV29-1	TGCAGCGTTGGAGGGCTAGCGGAGAAAGAACCCTACGAGCAGTACTTC	CSVGGLAEKEPYEQYF
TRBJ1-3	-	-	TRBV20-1	TGCAGTGCTAGACCGGTGTCCGAGTACTCTGGAAACACCATATATTTT	CSARPVSEYSGNTIYF